Listed below are T cell receptor beta chains from one sample, sequenced in a study of T cells in Graves' hyperthyroidism and ophthalmopathy. MiXCR, applied by TCRdb to the multiplex PCR reads, yields one record per CDR3 protein. Counted here are around 500,000 distinct CDR3 sequences, about 20% occurring once; the ten biggest clones make up about half. Sequenced input: blood. Every receptor here comes from a woman between 65 and 79 years old with Graves' ophthalmopathy. The CDR3 runs from the conserved cysteine through the conserved F or W. Fields, in order: V gene, J gene, clone size, D gene, CDR3 protein, CDR3 DNA. The D gene is left open where the match is weak. Not all rows give a size; the values are once, few, many and, for expanded clones, a class.

V: TRBV28; J: TRBJ2-6; size: many; D: TRBD1; CDR3: CASSRTGLSGANVLTF; DNA: TGTGCCAGCAGTCGGACAGGGCTTTCTGGGGCCAACGTCCTGACTTTC
V: TRBV29-1; J: TRBJ2-1; size: .; D: TRBD2; CDR3: CSADLAGGRTYNEQFF; DNA: TGCAGCGCCGACCTAGCGGGAGGCCGAACATACAATGAGCAGTTCTTC
V: TRBV2; J: TRBJ2-7; size: .; D: .; CDR3: CASNEGGAGYYEQYF; DNA: TGTGCCAGCAATGAGGGGGGCGCCGGGTACTACGAGCAGTACTTC
V: TRBV20-1; J: TRBJ2-3; size: few; D: .; CDR3: CSASSWTEYTDTQYF; DNA: TGCAGTGCTAGCTCCTGGACAGAATACACAGATACGCAGTATTTT
V: TRBV12-3/TRBV12-4; J: TRBJ2-2; size: .; D: TRBD2; CDR3: CASTDPGVAGAGELFF; DNA: TGTGCCAGCACAGATCCCGGCGTCGCGGGGGCCGGGGAGCTGTTTTTT
V: TRBV12-5; J: TRBJ2-7; size: .; D: .; CDR3: CASGSDTAYEQYF; DNA: TGTGCTAGTGGTTCAGACACCGCCTACGAGCAGTACTTC
V: TRBV14; J: TRBJ2-5; size: few; D: TRBD1; CDR3: CASSQTGGVTQYF; DNA: TGTGCCAGCAGCCAAACAGGGGGCGTGACCCAGTACTTC
V: TRBV18; J: TRBJ2-3; size: few; D: .; CDR3: CASSPLTSQNTDTQYF; DNA: TGTGCCAGCTCACCACTCACTAGCCAGAACACAGATACGCAGTATTTT
V: TRBV6-1; J: TRBJ1-2; size: .; D: .; CDR3: CASTLTGGGYTF; DNA: TGTGCCAGCACCTTAACAGGCGGAGGCTACACCTTC
V: TRBV7-9; J: TRBJ2-5; size: few; D: TRBD1; CDR3: CASSSFRDRANKTQYF; DNA: TGTGCCAGCAGCTCGTTCCGGGACAGGGCTAACAAGACCCAGTACTTC
V: TRBV2; J: TRBJ1-1; size: many; D: .; CDR3: CASTWGVNTEAFF; DNA: TGTGCCAGCACATGGGGAGTGAACACTGAAGCTTTCTTT
V: TRBV4-1; J: TRBJ2-1; size: .; D: .; CDR3: CASSQDFSGRVNEQFF; DNA: TGCGCCAGCAGCCAAGATTTTTCGGGCAGGGTCAATGAGCAGTTCTTC
V: TRBV6-1; J: TRBJ1-5; size: .; D: .; CDR3: CASSSRGGAGQYSNQPQHF; DNA: TGTGCCAGCAGCTCGCGAGGGGGGGCAGGCCAATATAGCAATCAGCCCCAGCATTTT